The rows below give T cell receptor beta chains drawn from one sample of a study of shared clonotypes between healthy human individuals. The method was immunoSEQ multiplex PCR; TCRdb's version includes in-frame clones alone and lacks a portion of them. This table has 2 million or so clones, over 85% appearing once. Material for sequencing was naive CD4+ T cells sorted from blood. The receptors shown here come from a man between 18 and 35 years old in good health. Both conserved end residues are part of each CDR3. Each record gives: D gene, J gene, V gene, clone size, CDR3 protein, CDR3 DNA. The D gene is left open where the match is weak. Rows may omit the clone size; those that give it use once, few, many or a size class.

d_gene: NA
j_gene: TRBJ1-3
v_gene: TRBV28
abundance: NA
CDR3aa: CASGVAAGNTIYF
CDR3nt: TGTGCCAGCGGAGTGGCTGCTGGAAACACCATATATTTT

d_gene: NA
j_gene: TRBJ1-1
v_gene: TRBV28
abundance: NA
CDR3aa: CASSLPRGRTEAFF
CDR3nt: TGTGCCAGCAGCCTACCAAGGGGCCGTACTGAAGCTTTCTTT

d_gene: NA
j_gene: TRBJ1-2
v_gene: TRBV4-1
abundance: NA
CDR3aa: CASSQALSFNYGYTF
CDR3nt: TGCGCCAGCAGCCAAGCCCTGAGCTTTAACTATGGCTACACCTTC

d_gene: NA
j_gene: TRBJ1-1
v_gene: TRBV7-8
abundance: NA
CDR3aa: CASSLRTLNTEAFF
CDR3nt: TGTGCCAGCAGCTTAAGGACCTTGAACACTGAAGCTTTCTTT

d_gene: NA
j_gene: TRBJ1-2
v_gene: TRBV7-9
abundance: NA
CDR3aa: CASSLGGRGYGYTF
CDR3nt: TGTGCCAGCAGCCTAGGGGGTAGGGGCTATGGCTACACCTTC

d_gene: NA
j_gene: TRBJ2-7
v_gene: TRBV9
abundance: NA
CDR3aa: CASSTSGQSYEQYF
CDR3nt: TGTGCCAGCAGCACCTCGGGGCAATCCTACGAGCAGTACTTC

d_gene: NA
j_gene: TRBJ2-7
v_gene: TRBV4-3
abundance: NA
CDR3aa: CASKLGRGSYEQYF
CDR3nt: TGCGCCAGCAAGCTCGGCCGGGGCTCCTACGAGCAGTACTTC

d_gene: TRBD1
j_gene: TRBJ2-5
v_gene: TRBV6-1
abundance: NA
CDR3aa: CASGAGGIETQYF
CDR3nt: TGTGCCAGCGGGGCAGGGGGAATAGAGACCCAGTACTTC

d_gene: NA
j_gene: TRBJ1-1
v_gene: TRBV2
abundance: once
CDR3aa: CASSEQGVNTEAFF
CDR3nt: TGTGCCAGCAGTGAACAGGGAGTGAACACTGAAGCTTTCTTT

d_gene: NA
j_gene: TRBJ1-2
v_gene: TRBV5-4
abundance: NA
CDR3aa: CASSLFSTGNYGYTF
CDR3nt: TGTGCCAGCAGCTTGTTCTCGACCGGTAACTATGGCTACACCTTC

d_gene: TRBD2
j_gene: TRBJ2-2
v_gene: TRBV9
abundance: NA
CDR3aa: CASRGSGTNTGELFF
CDR3nt: TGTGCCAGCAGGGGGAGCGGGACGAACACCGGGGAGCTGTTTTTT

d_gene: TRBD1
j_gene: TRBJ1-2
v_gene: TRBV28
abundance: NA
CDR3aa: CASSSRTGYNYGYTF
CDR3nt: TGTGCCAGCAGTTCAAGGACAGGTTATAACTATGGCTACACCTTC

d_gene: TRBD1
j_gene: TRBJ1-1
v_gene: TRBV6-5
abundance: NA
CDR3aa: CASSYQGGGTEAFF
CDR3nt: TGTGCCAGCAGTTACCAGGGGGGGGGCACTGAAGCTTTCTTT

d_gene: NA
j_gene: TRBJ2-3
v_gene: TRBV2
abundance: NA
CDR3aa: CASSRRWDGGSPDTQYF
CDR3nt: TGTGCCAGCAGCCGGCGGTGGGATGGGGGTTCCCCAGATACGCAGTATTTT

d_gene: NA
j_gene: TRBJ2-3
v_gene: TRBV4-1
abundance: NA
CDR3aa: CASSQTWDGMGDTQYF
CDR3nt: TGCGCCAGCAGCCAAACCTGGGACGGGATGGGGGATACGCAGTATTTT

d_gene: TRBD1
j_gene: TRBJ1-2
v_gene: TRBV7-2
abundance: NA
CDR3aa: CASSLNPDRGSYGYTF
CDR3nt: TGTGCCAGCAGCTTAAACCCGGACAGGGGTAGCTATGGCTACACCTTC

d_gene: NA
j_gene: TRBJ1-5
v_gene: TRBV6-1
abundance: NA
CDR3aa: CASSEEYGLSNQPQHF
CDR3nt: TGTGCCAGCAGTGAAGAGTACGGCCTTAGCAATCAGCCCCAGCATTTT

d_gene: NA
j_gene: TRBJ1-5
v_gene: TRBV7-2
abundance: few
CDR3aa: CASSLQGNSNQPQHF
CDR3nt: TGTGCCAGCAGCTTACAGGGGAATAGCAATCAGCCCCAGCATTTT

d_gene: NA
j_gene: TRBJ2-7
v_gene: TRBV5-5
abundance: NA
CDR3aa: CASSRDFGTEQYF
CDR3nt: TGTGCCAGCAGTAGGGACTTCGGCACCGAGCAGTACTTC

d_gene: TRBD1
j_gene: TRBJ2-7
v_gene: TRBV18
abundance: once
CDR3aa: CASSPVAGGDEQYF
CDR3nt: TGTGCCAGCTCACCCGTGGCAGGGGGAGACGAGCAGTACTTC

d_gene: NA
j_gene: TRBJ2-3
v_gene: TRBV28
abundance: NA
CDR3aa: CASSSPTGVEYF
CDR3nt: TGTGCCAGCAGTTCCCCGACGGGGGTAGAGTATTTT

d_gene: NA
j_gene: TRBJ2-1
v_gene: TRBV5-4
abundance: NA
CDR3aa: CASSLENEQFF
CDR3nt: TGTGCCAGCAGCTTGGAGAATGAGCAGTTCTTC

d_gene: TRBD1
j_gene: TRBJ1-1
v_gene: TRBV28
abundance: NA
CDR3aa: CASSVPPGGRTEAFF
CDR3nt: TGTGCCAGCAGTGTGCCTCCAGGGGGGAGGACTGAAGCTTTCTTT

d_gene: TRBD1
j_gene: TRBJ1-2
v_gene: TRBV2
abundance: NA
CDR3aa: CASSAEGAGGYTF
CDR3nt: TGTGCCAGCAGTGCGGAGGGGGCGGGTGGCTACACCTTC

d_gene: NA
j_gene: TRBJ2-7
v_gene: TRBV5-8
abundance: NA
CDR3aa: CASSSQRSSYEQYF
CDR3nt: TGTGCCAGCAGCTCCCAGAGGAGCTCCTACGAGCAGTACTTC

d_gene: NA
j_gene: TRBJ1-4
v_gene: TRBV12-2
abundance: NA
CDR3aa: CASRLEGGYGATNEKLFF
CDR3nt: TGTGCAAGTCGCTTAGAAGGGGGGTACGGTGCAACTAATGAAAAACTGTTTTTT